This T cell receptor beta chain was captured in a study of blood T cell repertoires in COVID-19. As for the study in general: Samples representing acute and convalescent COVID-19 were sourced from the United States, Italy and Spain. PBMCs, B-cell-depleted T cells, or T cells provided the cDNA or gDNA that made up the material.

Participants were placed into cohorts based on the clinical history they reported. TCRdb's table, derived via immunoSEQ multiplex PCR, lists solely in-frame clones and lacks some. Counted here are 200,000 to 250,000 clones, 84% occurring once; the ten biggest clones make up 6.8%. This clonotype was sampled from a woman aged 40 to 50 who had recovered from COVID-19. The sequencing input was PBMCs or T cells enriched from blood (not recorded which).

DNA for the CDR3: TGTGCCAGTAGGACTAGCTCTTCCACAGATACGCAGTATTTT. Protein product: CASRTSSSTDTQYF. The rearrangement uses TRBV19 and TRBJ2-3; 7 bases are shared with TRBD2. The V segment lost 6 bases and the J segment 2 bases; nucleotides outside the gene matches: 5. Germline V gene lookup returns CDR1 LNHDA and CDR2 SQIVND (reference sequence). This CDR3 spans 14 amino acids.